One sample yielded the 32 T cell receptor beta chains listed below, sequenced in a study of control samples from healthy donors and cancer patients. Method: immunoSEQ multiplex PCR; TCRdb's copy keeps in-frame clones and lacks some. Here the sample spans 90,000 to 100,000 clones, about four fifths being singletons. Sequences were obtained from blood. These receptors were collected from a woman aged 25-40 years in good health.

In nucleotides, the CDR3 is TGTGCCAGCAGTGTAATGTCGGGAACCTCTGGAAACACCATATATTTT. It is translated as CASSVMSGTSGNTIYF. V usage is TRBV6-1 and J usage is TRBJ1-3; D ambiguous. Germline V lookup: CDR1 MNHNS, CDR2 SASEGT. Deletions cut 4 bases from V and 0 bases from J, with 13 bases between. The CDR3 spans 16 residues.

The rearrangement joins TRBV10-3 to TRBJ1-1; 8 bases map to TRBD1. Germline V CDR1 and CDR2: ENHRY, SYGVKD. CDR3 length equals 14 residues. With 6 bases clipped from V and 5 bases from J, the junction kept 8 bases outside the gene matches. CDR3 nucleotides: TGTGCCATCAGGGTTGGACAGGGAGTTACTGAAGCTTTCTTT. Translated, it gives CAIRVGQGVTEAFF.

This clone was counted a single time. V and J are TRBV6-1 and TRBJ2-7; D is unresolved. Germline lookup yields CDR1 MNHNS and CDR2 SASEGT. The CDR3 runs to 11 residues. V gave up 2 bases and J gave up 4 bases, with 3 bases separating them. CDR3 sequence (DNA): TGTGCCAGCAGTGAATTATACGAGCAGTACTTC. Translated: CASSELYEQYF.

The table lists this clone with a few counts. A much larger clone lies a single base off, so this may be a read error. CDR3 sequence: CASSQEGGGTGELFF. The CDR3 nucleotides read TGTGCCAGCAGCCAAGAGGGGGGGGGTACCGGGGAGCTGTTTTTT. The chain is built from TRBV4-2 and TRBJ2-2; 7 bases are a match to TRBD2. V gave up 0 bases and J gave up 5 bases; unmatched junction bases: 3. There are 15 residues in the CDR3. Germline CDR1 reads LGHNA; CDR2 reads YNFKEQ.

The rearrangement links TRBV18 to TRBJ2-3, with TRBD2 identical over 9 bases. The CDR3 has 17 amino acids. V was pared by 2 bases and J by 0 bases, with 6 bases of the junction left unmatched. Germline CDR1 KGHSH, CDR2 LQKENI. The CDR3 spells CASSPRLAVSSTDTQYF. The CDR3 DNA sequence: TGTGCCAGCTCACCAAGACTAGCGGTATCGAGCACAGATACGCAGTATTTT.

A word on this clone: A read error may produce the germline difference seen at one junction end. The chain joins TRBV5-1 to TRBJ2-1, with D possibly TRBD2 on 6 matching bases. CDR3 length: 15 residues. Germline loops: CDR1 SGHRS, CDR2 YFSETQ. CDR3 DNA: TGCGCCAGCAGCTTGGCCCCCACCTCGGTGGAGGGTCGGCTCTTC. Translation: CASSLAPTSVEGRLF.

In this sample, this clone turned up once. This chain connects TRBV12-5 to TRBJ1-2, with 9 bases identical to TRBD1. With V trimmed by 8 bases and J by 3 bases, 10 bases remained unmatched. The CDR3 contains 15 residues. The germline V gene encodes CDR1 LGHNT and CDR2 FRNRAP. In DNA, the CDR3 is TGTGCTAGTTCCGGGACAGGGCCTTTTTACTATGGCTACACCTTC. Amino acid sequence: CASSGTGPFYYGYTF.

V and J are TRBV7-5 and TRBJ1-5; TRBD1 is taken as the D call from the table, unchecked against the DNA. TRBV7-5 is a recognized pseudogene. The CDR3 extends over 15 amino acids. CDR3 protein: CARSQTGRRNQPQHF. CDR3 nucleotides: TGTGCCAGAAGCCAGACAGGGCGGCGTAATCAGCCCCAGCATTTT.

This sequence joins TRBV24-1 and TRBJ2-2, with TRBD1 identical over 9 bases. CDR1 and CDR2 from the germline V gene are KGHDR and SFDVKD. The V segment lost 7 bases and the J segment 5 bases; nucleotides outside the gene matches: 10. There are 16 residues in the CDR3. CDR3 in amino acids: CATRATNRGQTGELFF. For the CDR3, the DNA is TGTGCCACCAGAGCCACAAACAGGGGGCAGACCGGGGAGCTGTTTTTT.

This clone was recorded a few times. The CDR3 region is CASSNARYTEAFF. CDR3 DNA sequence: TGTGCCAGCAGTAACGCCCGGTACACTGAAGCTTTCTTT. This chain uses TRBV7-8 with TRBJ1-1; D uncertain. Germline V gives CDR1 SGHVS, CDR2 FQNEAQ. The CDR3 consists of 13 residues. V was clipped by 6 bases and J by 3 bases, with 11 bases between them.

This clone was counted a single time. V is TRBV5-4 and J is TRBJ2-3, with TRBD2 identical over 8 bases. With 4 bases clipped from V and 4 bases from J, the junction kept 11 bases outside the gene matches. Germline V gene data show CDR1 as SGHNT and CDR2 as YYREEE (reference sequence). The CDR3 sequence is 16 residues long. The CDR3 coding sequence is TGTGCCAGCAGCCGGAGCGGGGGCCCGGGGTCAGATACGCAGTATTTT. Encoded protein: CASSRSGGPGSDTQYF.

This chain links TRBV5-1 with TRBJ1-2, with TRBD1 matching 7 bases. The germline CDR1 and CDR2 sequences are SGHRS and YFSETQ. V was clipped by 1 base and J by 3 bases; unmatched bases: 6. The CDR3 spans 15 residues. CDR3 region: CASSLLQGRDYGYTF. CDR3 DNA sequence: TGCGCCAGCAGCTTGCTACAGGGGAGGGACTATGGCTACACCTTC.

J is TRBJ1-6 and V is TRBV19; D gene unclear. This CDR3 is built from 15 residues. Germline CDR1 is LNHDA and CDR2 is SQIVND (reference sequence). V was clipped by 4 bases and J by 4 bases, with 11 bases between them. Here the CDR3 reads CASSRMAVYNSPLHF. DNA for the CDR3: TGTGCCAGTAGTAGAATGGCCGTTTATAATTCACCCCTCCACTTT.

The CDR3 DNA reads as TGTGCCAGCAGCTTACCTGCGGGGGAAAAGCAGTACTTC. Translated: CASSLPAGEKQYF. The chain joins TRBV7-9 to TRBJ2-7; TRBD2 matches 7 bases. This CDR3 region has 13 residues. V shed 2 bases, J shed 8 bases, and the junction held 6 bases outside the gene matches. Germline V lookup: CDR1 SEHNR, CDR2 FQNEAQ (reference sequence).

This sequence joins TRBV6-1 and TRBJ1-1; no clear D gene. The CDR3 loop spans 12 amino acids. Trimming took 1 base from V and 4 from J, leaving 4 bases between them. CDR1 is MNHNS and CDR2 is SASEGT in the germline V gene. The chain's CDR3 is CASSEESTEAFF. CDR3 bases: TGTGCCAGCAGTGAAGAGTCCACTGAAGCTTTCTTT.

This clone was seen once. V and J are TRBV24-1 and TRBJ2-5; the D gene is possibly TRBD1 (6 bases). The CDR3 covers 16 residues. The V gene lost 4 bases and the J gene lost 1 base, with 15 bases spanning the gap. Germline CDR1 is KGHDR and CDR2 is SFDVKD. CDR3 in DNA: TGTGCCACCAGTGACTACCGGACAGAATCCCAAGAGACCCAGTACTTC. Amino acid sequence: CATSDYRTESQETQYF.

J is TRBJ1-2 and V is TRBV19; unclear D gene. V lost 7 bases to trimming and J lost 0 bases, with 15 bases between them. The CDR3 spans 15 residues. CDR1 and CDR2 (germline): LNHDA, SQIVND (reference sequence). Here the CDR3 reads CASILPGSSNYGYTF. The CDR3 nucleotides read TGTGCCAGTATTCTTCCAGGTAGCTCTAACTATGGCTACACCTTC. The variable domain in full, with the rest retrieved from reference TRBV19 and TRBJ1-2, is DGGITQSPKYLFRKEGQNVTLSCEQNLNHDAMYWYRQDPGQGLRLIYYSQIVNDFQKGDIAEGYSVSREKKESFPLTVTSAQKNPTAFYLCASILPGSSNYGYTFGSGTRLTVV.

This clone was seen just once. The gene calls are TRBV30 and TRBJ2-3; a weak D match, TRBD1 (6 bases). With 0 bases removed from V and 1 base from J, the gap between germline ends came to 11 bases. Germline values: CDR1 GTSNPN, CDR2 SVGIG (reference sequence). The CDR3 totals 15 residues. The CDR3 DNA reads TGTGCCTGGAGTGTAAGGGGGTATGGCACAGATACGCAGTATTTT. As protein: CAWSVRGYGTDTQYF. The whole variable domain, filled in from reference TRBV30 and TRBJ2-3, reads SQTIHQWPATLVQPVGSPLSLECTVEGTSNPNLYWYRQAAGRGLQLLFYSVGIGQISSEVPQNLSASRPQDRQFILSSKKLLLSDSGFYLCAWSVRGYGTDTQYFGPGTRLTVL.

The V and J genes are TRBV3-1 (or the pseudogene TRBV3-2) and TRBJ1-6; the D is unclear. Germline CDR1 reads LGHDT; CDR2 reads YNNKEL (reference sequence). The CDR3 sequence is 14 residues long. Between the trimmed V and J ends, which lost 0 bases and 7 bases, there was a span of 7 bases. The chain's CDR3 is CASSQEFGNSPLHF. The CDR3, as DNA: TGTGCCAGCAGCCAAGAATTCGGGAATTCACCCCTCCACTTT.

The chain combines TRBV5-6 with TRBJ2-2; 8 nucleotides match TRBD1. Germline V gene sequence: CDR1 SGHDT, CDR2 YYEEEE. The CDR3 covers 15 residues. J gave up 3 bases and V 4 bases, and 5 bases lay outside the gene matches. The CDR3 nucleotides read TGTGCCAGCAGCCGACAGGGGTCCTACACCGGGGAGCTGTTTTTT. This gives the protein CASSRQGSYTGELFF.

This clone has more than one count but fewer than ten. The chain joins TRBV21-1 to TRBJ1-6; the table's D gene call, TRBD1, was not cross checked with the DNA. TRBV21-1 counts as a pseudogene. This CDR3 has 12 residues. This CDR3 is CASSADMPPLHF. The CDR3 DNA is TGTGCCAGCAGCGCAGACATGCCACCCCTCCACTTT.

This chain links TRBV19 with TRBJ2-2; the match to TRBD2 covers 10 bases. Trimming at V came to 6 bases and at J to 5 bases, leaving 9 bases not matched to a gene. Germline V lookup: CDR1 LNHDA, CDR2 SQIVND (reference sequence). The CDR3 contains 16 residues. CDR3 nucleotides: TGTGCCAGTAGCGTGAAGCGGGGGGGCCAGACCGGGGAGCTGTTTTTT. This translates into CASSVKRGGQTGELFF.

The chain carries TRBV7-2 and TRBJ1-1; TRBD1 is a possible D gene (5 bases). The V gene lost 2 bases and the J gene lost 10 bases, with 8 bases spanning the gap. The CDR3 has 11 residues. CDR1 is SGHTA and CDR2 is FQGNSA in the germline V gene. The CDR3 DNA is TGTGCCAGCAGCTTATACAGGATAGCTTTCTTT. It specifies CASSLYRIAFF.

The rearrangement links TRBV29-1 to TRBJ2-3, with D uncertain. The CDR3 sequence is 14 residues long. The V and J ends lost 6 bases and 0 bases respectively, with 13 bases between them. Per germline, CDR1 SQVTM and CDR2 ANQGSEA. The CDR3 nucleotides read TGCAGCGTGGGCGAGGAATCTAGCACAGATACGCAGTATTTT. Translating it yields CSVGEESSTDTQYF.

The chain combines TRBV7-9 with TRBJ1-4; a weak D match, TRBD1 (5 bases). Looked up from germline, CDR1 is SEHNR and CDR2 is FQNEAQ (reference sequence). The CDR3 contains 14 residues. Trimming removed 5 bases from V and 5 bases from J, with 12 bases in between. The CDR3 DNA follows: TGTGCCAGCAGCCCGGGACGAACCAATGAAAAACTGTTTTTT. The encoded protein is CASSPGRTNEKLFF.

This rearrangement joins TRBV10-3 to TRBJ1-5, with 7 bases fitting TRBD1. The germline CDR1 and CDR2 sequences are ENHRY and SYGVKD. CDR3 length equals 13 residues. The CDR3 loop is CATGTDPNQPQHF. The CDR3 DNA reads TGTGCGACCGGGACAGACCCCAATCAGCCCCAGCATTTT.

The chain couples TRBV5-1 to TRBJ1-1; D is unresolved. CDR1 is SGHRS, CDR2 YFSETQ, per germline. V was clipped by 5 bases and J by 4 bases, with 21 bases between them. This CDR3 has 16 amino acids. The CDR3 is CASSDGLLSLTTEAFF. The CDR3 DNA reads as TGCGCCAGCAGTGACGGGCTGTTGTCGTTGACCACTGAAGCTTTCTTT.

The V and J genes are TRBV19 and TRBJ1-5; weak D call: TRBD1 (5 bases). The CDR3 consists of 14 residues. Trimming stripped 7 bases from V and 5 bases from J, with 15 bases between. From germline, CDR1 is LNHDA and CDR2 SQIVND (reference sequence). The CDR3 DNA follows: TGTGCCAGTAAAGAGCGGGGGTTGCATCAGCCCCAGCATTTT. Translated: CASKERGLHQPQHF.

The chain uses TRBV5-4 and TRBJ2-1, with 8 bases identical to TRBD1. Germline V CDR1 and CDR2: SGHNT, YYREEE (reference sequence). The trim removed 5 bases at V and 9 bases at J, leaving 16 bases unmatched. The CDR3 is 16 residues long. CDR3 coding DNA: TGTGCCAGCAGTCCCTCCGTTAGGACAGGGCCCACTGAGCAGTTCTTC. Translating it yields CASSPSVRTGPTEQFF.

This clone turned up a few times. The genes are TRBV18 and TRBJ2-1; 8 bases map to TRBD1. This CDR3 contains 14 residues. Trimming at V came to 3 bases and at J to 5 bases, leaving 3 bases not matched to a gene. Germline V CDR1 and CDR2: KGHSH, LQKENI. For the CDR3, the DNA is TGTGCCAGCTCACCTCCGGGACAGGACAATGAGCAGTTCTTC. Translation: CASSPPGQDNEQFF. The full variable domain, rest sourced from reference TRBV18 and TRBJ2-1, is NAGVMQNPRHLVRRRGQEARLRCSPMKGHSHVYWYRQLPEEGLKFMVYLQKENIIDESGMPKERFSAEFPKEGPSILRIQQVVRGDSAAYFCASSPPGQDNEQFFGPGTRLTVL.

The table lists this clone with a count of one. The CDR3 nucleotides read TGCGCCAGCAGCTCGGGACAGGGGGCGGGGGAGACCCAGTACTTC. Protein product: CASSSGQGAGETQYF. The gene calls are TRBV5-1 and TRBJ2-5, with TRBD1 identical over 12 bases. The CDR3 runs to 15 residues. V lost 3 bases to trimming and J lost 5 bases; unmatched junction nucleotides: 5. In germline, CDR1 is SGHRS, CDR2 YFSETQ.

CDR3 protein: CSVVVLEKLFF. Here the CDR3 DNA reads TGCAGCGTTGTGGTCCTTGAAAAACTGTTTTTT. The chain joins TRBV29-1 to TRBJ1-4, with D unclear. CDR1 SQVTM and CDR2 ANQGSEA come from the germline V gene. Trimming removed 4 bases at V and 7 bases at J, with 7 bases between. The CDR3 sequence is 11 residues long.